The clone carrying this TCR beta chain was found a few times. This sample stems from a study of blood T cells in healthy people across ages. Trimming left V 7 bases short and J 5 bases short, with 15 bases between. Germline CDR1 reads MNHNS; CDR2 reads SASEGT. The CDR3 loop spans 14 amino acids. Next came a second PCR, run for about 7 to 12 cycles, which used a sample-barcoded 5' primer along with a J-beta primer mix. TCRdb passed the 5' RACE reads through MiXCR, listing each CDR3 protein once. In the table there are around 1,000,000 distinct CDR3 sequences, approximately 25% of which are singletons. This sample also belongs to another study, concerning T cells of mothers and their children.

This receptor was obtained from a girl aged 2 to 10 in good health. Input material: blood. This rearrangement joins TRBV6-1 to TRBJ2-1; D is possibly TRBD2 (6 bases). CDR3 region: CASTEGTPDNEQFF. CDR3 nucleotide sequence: TGTGCCAGCACCGAAGGGACTCCTGACAATGAGCAGTTCTTC.